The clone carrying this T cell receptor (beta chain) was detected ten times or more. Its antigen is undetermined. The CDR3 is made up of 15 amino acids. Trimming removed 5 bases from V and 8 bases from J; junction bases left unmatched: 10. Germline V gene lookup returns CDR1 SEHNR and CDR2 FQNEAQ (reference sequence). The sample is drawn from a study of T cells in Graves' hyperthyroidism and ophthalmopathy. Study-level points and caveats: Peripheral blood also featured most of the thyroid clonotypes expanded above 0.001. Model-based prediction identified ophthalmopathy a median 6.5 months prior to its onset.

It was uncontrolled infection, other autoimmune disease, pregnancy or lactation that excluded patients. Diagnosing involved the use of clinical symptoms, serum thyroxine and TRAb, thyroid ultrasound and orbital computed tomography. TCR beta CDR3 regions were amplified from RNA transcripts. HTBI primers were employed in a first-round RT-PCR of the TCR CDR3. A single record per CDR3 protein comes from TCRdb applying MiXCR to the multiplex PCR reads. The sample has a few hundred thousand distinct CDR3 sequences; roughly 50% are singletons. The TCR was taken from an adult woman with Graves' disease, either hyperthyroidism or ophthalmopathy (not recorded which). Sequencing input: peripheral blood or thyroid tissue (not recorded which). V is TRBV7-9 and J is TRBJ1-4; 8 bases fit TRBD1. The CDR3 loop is CASSAVGTGGEKLFF. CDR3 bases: TGTGCCAGCAGCGCCGTCGGGACAGGAGGAGAAAAACTGTTTTTT.